The 30 T cell receptor beta chains below all came from one sample that was sequenced in a study of blood T cell repertoires in COVID-19. Libraries were prepared by immunoSEQ multiplex PCR; TCRdb keeps only in-frame clonotypes and omits some of them. Of about 250,000 clones listed, around nine tenths are singletons. Sequencing was performed on peripheral blood. These TCRs come from a young man with active or convalescent COVID-19.

The chain has TRBV27 and TRBJ2-1, with TRBD1 as a possible D gene (6 bases). V lost 0 bases, J lost 4 bases, and 10 bases lay in between. This CDR3 is 15 amino acids long. The germline CDR1 and CDR2 sequences are MNHEY and SMNVEV (reference sequence). This CDR3 reads CASSLSGALYNEQFF. CDR3 nucleotide sequence: TGTGCCAGCAGTTTATCGGGGGCCTTGTACAATGAGCAGTTCTTC.

V and J are TRBV7-9 and TRBJ1-5; 7 bases are a match to TRBD1. Germline V gene data show CDR1 as SEHNR and CDR2 as FQNEAQ (reference sequence). This CDR3 has 13 amino acids. V was clipped by 2 bases and J by 5 bases; unmatched bases: 0. The CDR3 DNA is TGTGCCAGCAGCTTACAGGGGGATCAGCCCCAGCATTTT. Its protein product is CASSLQGDQPQHF.

The chain is built from TRBV28 and TRBJ1-1, with TRBD1 identical over 8 bases. Germline V gene lookup returns CDR1 MDHEN and CDR2 SYDVKM. J lost 3 bases, V lost 6 bases, and 9 bases had no gene match. CDR3 length: 15 residues. CDR3 amino acids: CASRPATGGHTEAFF. As DNA, the CDR3 is TGTGCCAGCAGACCAGCAACAGGGGGTCACACTGAAGCTTTCTTT.

The chain combines TRBV7-9 with TRBJ1-2; D not resolved. The V and J ends lost 2 bases and 3 bases respectively, with 7 bases between them. The CDR3 covers 13 residues. Germline V gene data show CDR1 as SEHNR and CDR2 as FQNEAQ (reference sequence). CDR3 coding DNA: TGTGCCAGCAGCTTAAGCCCCTACTATGGCTACACCTTC. This gives the protein CASSLSPYYGYTF.

V and J are TRBV15 and TRBJ1-2, with 9 positions matching TRBD1. V lost 0 bases to trimming and J lost 8 bases; unmatched junction nucleotides: 10. The CDR3 runs 16 residues. Germline CDR1 and CDR2: LNHNV and YYDKDF (reference sequence). The CDR3 here is CATSRDRGQGSGGYTF. Here the CDR3 DNA reads TGTGCCACCAGCAGAGATCGGGGACAGGGTTCGGGCGGCTACACCTTC.

The chain has TRBV2 and TRBJ1-2; D call uncertain. CDR3 length equals 12 residues. Between the trimmed V and J ends, which lost 4 bases and 1 base, there was a span of 4 bases. Germline CDR1 SNHLY, CDR2 FYNNEI. The CDR3 coding sequence is TGTGCCAGCAGTGGAGATAACTATGGCTACACCTTC. It is translated as CASSGDNYGYTF. Supplemented by reference TRBV2 and TRBJ1-2, the full variable domain reads EPEVTQTPSHQVTQMGQEVILRCVPISNHLYFYWYRQILGQKVEFLVSFYNNEISEKSEIFDDQFSVERPDGSNFTLKIRSTKLEDSAMYFCASSGDNYGYTFGSGTRLTVV.

The gene calls are TRBV6-6 and TRBJ2-1; 9 bases line up with TRBD2. From germline, CDR1 is MNHNY and CDR2 SVGAGI (reference sequence). The CDR3 has 16 amino acids. After removal of 6 bases from V and 1 base from J, the junction contained 7 bases not matched to a gene. CDR3 nucleotide sequence: TGTGCCAGCAGCGGCGGGGGGGGCCTGTCCTACAATGAGCAGTTCTTC. This gives the protein CASSGGGGLSYNEQFF.

J is TRBJ2-5 and V is TRBV6-5; 10 bases agree with TRBD2. V lost 6 bases to trimming and J lost 2 bases; unmatched junction nucleotides: 6. CDR3 length: 15 amino acids. Germline CDR1 and CDR2: MNHEY and SVGAGI. The DNA of the CDR3 is TGTGCCAGCAGATCTGGACTAGCGGCGCAAGAGACCCAGTACTTC. It translates to CASRSGLAAQETQYF.

The chain carries TRBV6-2 or TRBV6-3 and TRBJ2-7; TRBD1 matches 7 bases. The germline CDR1 and CDR2 sequences are MNHEY and SVGEGT. V was clipped by 3 bases and J by 5 bases; unmatched bases: 4. This CDR3 contains 13 residues. The CDR3 here is CASSYTGQNEQYF. As DNA, the CDR3 is TGTGCCAGCAGTTATACGGGACAGAACGAGCAGTACTTC.

The rearrangement uses TRBV5-4 and TRBJ2-1; D is undetermined. V was shortened by 0 bases and J by 8 bases, with 9 bases between the two germline ends. CDR1 is SGHNT, CDR2 YYREEE, per germline (reference sequence). The CDR3 loop spans 13 amino acids. The CDR3 nucleotides read TGTGCCAGCAGCTTGGGGCTTCGGGATGAGCAGTTCTTC. It is translated as CASSLGLRDEQFF.

The chain uses TRBV28 and TRBJ2-1, with 7 nucleotides matching TRBD2. CDR3 size: 15 residues. The germline gives CDR1 MDHEN, CDR2 SYDVKM. After removal of 4 bases from V and 0 bases from J, the junction contained 3 bases not matched to a gene. CDR3 protein: CASSSSGISYNEQFF. For the CDR3, the DNA is TGTGCCAGCAGTTCAAGCGGGATCTCCTACAATGAGCAGTTCTTC.

The V call is TRBV19, the J call TRBJ2-7; 8 bases align to TRBD2. The trim removed 6 bases at V and 5 bases at J, leaving 12 bases unmatched. There are 15 residues in the CDR3. Germline V lookup: CDR1 LNHDA, CDR2 SQIVND (reference sequence). The CDR3 region is CASRPREGVSHEQYF. The DNA for the CDR3 is TGTGCCAGTAGACCCCGGGAGGGGGTATCCCACGAGCAGTACTTC.

The genes are TRBV6-5 and TRBJ2-5; TRBD2 agrees at 13 bases. The germline CDR1 and CDR2 sequences are MNHEY and SVGAGI. CDR3 size: 15 residues. The trim removed 5 bases at V and 4 bases at J, leaving 4 bases unmatched. The CDR3 nucleotides are TGTGCCAGCAGTCTACTAGCGGGGGGGCGAGAGACCCAGTACTTC. This translates into CASSLLAGGRETQYF.

This clone was seen once. The CDR3 here is CASSLYGRGLAGDNEQFF. The CDR3 DNA follows: TGTGCCAGCAGCTTATATGGCAGGGGACTAGCGGGAGACAATGAGCAGTTCTTC. This sequence joins TRBV11-2 and TRBJ2-1; 14 nucleotides match TRBD2. The ends lost 2 bases at V and 5 bases at J; junction bases unmatched: 8. Per germline, CDR1 SGHAT and CDR2 FQNNGV. This CDR3 region has 18 residues.

The chain combines TRBV19 with TRBJ1-6, with 7 nucleotides matching TRBD1. Germline loops: CDR1 LNHDA, CDR2 SQIVND (reference sequence). This CDR3 region has 15 residues. V lost 4 bases to trimming and J lost 8 bases; unmatched junction nucleotides: 8. The CDR3 loop reads CASSTSGTEHSPLHF. CDR3 DNA: TGTGCCAGTAGTACGTCCGGGACAGAACATTCACCCCTCCACTTT.

V gene TRBV6-5 combines with J gene TRBJ2-3, with D unresolved. V was clipped by 0 bases and J by 0 bases, with 4 bases between them. Germline V gives CDR1 MNHEY, CDR2 SVGAGI. This CDR3 is 14 amino acids long. The CDR3 region is CASSYSQSTDTQYF. The CDR3 DNA reads as TGTGCCAGCAGTTACTCTCAGAGCACAGATACGCAGTATTTT.

The V gene is TRBV7-2, the J gene TRBJ1-2, with a possible D match to TRBD1 (5 bases). V lost 5 bases and J 4 bases, leaving 11 bases between the germline ends. Looked up from germline, CDR1 is SGHTA and CDR2 is FQGNSA. This CDR3 comprises 13 residues. CDR3 in amino acids: CASSLKQGYGYTF. In nucleotides, the CDR3 is TGTGCCAGCAGCCTAAAGCAGGGCTATGGCTACACCTTC.

This chain uses TRBV6-5 with TRBJ2-1; 8 bases agree with TRBD1. This CDR3 contains 15 residues. The V gene's germline CDR1 is MNHEY and CDR2 SVGAGI. Unmatched junction bases numbered 4, after V lost 6 bases and J lost 0 bases. The CDR3 DNA is TGTGCCAGCAGGCGAACAGGGGGCTCCTACAATGAGCAGTTCTTC. Its protein product is CASRRTGGSYNEQFF.

The rearrangement links TRBV7-2 to TRBJ2-5, with 12 bases identical to TRBD2. Trimming at V came to 3 bases and at J to 5 bases, leaving 13 bases not matched to a gene. The CDR3 runs to 18 residues. Germline CDR1 and CDR2: SGHTA and FQGNSA. CDR3 nucleotides: TGTGCCAGCAGCTTTGGAGCTAGCGGGGGGGCCAGGGCGGAGACCCAGTACTTC. Its translation is CASSFGASGGARAETQYF. Drawing the rest from reference TRBV7-2 and TRBJ2-5, the complete variable domain is GAGVSQSPSNKVTEKGKDVELRCDPISGHTALYWYRQSLGQGLEFLIYFQGNSAPDKSGLPSDRFSAERTGGSVSTLTIQRTQQEDSAVYLCASSFGASGGARAETQYFGPGTRLLVL.

The chain has TRBV6-6 and TRBJ2-1, with 11 positions matching TRBD1. The CDR3 has 15 residues. Per germline, CDR1 MNHNY and CDR2 SVGAGI (reference sequence). V gave up 2 bases and J gave up 8 bases; unmatched junction bases: 5. The CDR3 DNA sequence: TGTGCCAGCAGTTACCTTCGGACAGGGGGCTATGAGCAGTTCTTC. It encodes CASSYLRTGGYEQFF.

The chain joins TRBV28 to TRBJ1-4; TRBD1 might be the D (6 bases). The V end lost 3 bases, the J end lost 4 bases, and 12 bases lay between the germline ends. The CDR3 covers 15 residues. The germline CDR1 and CDR2 sequences are MDHEN and SYDVKM. The CDR3 sequence: CASSLGGTSNEKLFF. The CDR3, as DNA: TGTGCCAGCAGTTTGGGTGGGACAAGTAATGAAAAACTGTTTTTT. Drawing the rest from reference TRBV28 and TRBJ1-4, the complete variable domain is DVKVTQSSRYLVKRTGEKVFLECVQDMDHENMFWYRQDPGLGLRLIYFSYDVKMKEKGDIPEGYSVSREKKERFSLILESASTNQTSMYLCASSLGGTSNEKLFFGSGTQLSVL.

The gene calls are TRBV6-5 and TRBJ2-1; 7 positions agree with TRBD1. The germline gives CDR1 MNHEY, CDR2 SVGAGI. J gave up 2 bases and V 4 bases, and 5 bases lay outside the gene matches. The CDR3 is 15 amino acids. CDR3 sequence: CASSLTGTPYNEQFF. The CDR3 DNA reads as TGTGCCAGCAGTTTGACAGGGACCCCCTACAATGAGCAGTTCTTC.

This chain uses TRBV7-8 with TRBJ1-5; D may be TRBD1 (5 bases). The CDR3 is made up of 15 amino acids. Germline values: CDR1 SGHVS, CDR2 FQNEAQ. Trimming removed 4 bases from V and 5 bases from J, with 15 bases in between. For the CDR3, the DNA is TGTGCCAGCAGCTCGCGGGGGGACCGGGATCAGCCCCAGCATTTT. Its protein product is CASSSRGDRDQPQHF.

The gene calls are TRBV5-6 and TRBJ2-7, with D possibly being TRBD1 (5 bases). Germline loops: CDR1 SGHDT, CDR2 YYEEEE. This CDR3 region has 13 residues. V lost 0 bases, J lost 6 bases, and 10 bases lay in between. The CDR3 loop is CASSLGLGAEQYF. In DNA form, the CDR3 reads TGTGCCAGCAGCTTGGGGTTAGGGGCCGAGCAGTACTTC.

This clone was seen only once. This chain uses TRBV14 with TRBJ1-1, with 8 bases aligning to TRBD1. This CDR3 region has 15 residues. Germline trimming cut 5 bases from V and 1 base from J; bases unmatched to any gene: 6. Germline V gives CDR1 SGHDN, CDR2 FVKESK. The CDR3 bases are TGTGCCAGCAGCGGACAGACAGGGGCGAACACTGAAGCTTTCTTT. Its translation: CASSGQTGANTEAFF.

CDR3 region: CSVRDSLYEQYF. The CDR3 DNA follows: TGCAGCGTGCGGGACTCTCTATACGAGCAGTACTTC. This chain connects TRBV29-1 to TRBJ2-7; tentative D call: TRBD2 (6 bases). CDR1 and CDR2 (germline): SQVTM, ANQGSEA. The CDR3 spans 12 residues. The V end lost 6 bases, the J end lost 4 bases, and 13 bases lay between the germline ends.

J is TRBJ2-4 and V is TRBV19, with D unresolved. Trimming pared 5 bases from V and 0 bases from J, leaving 11 bases between. CDR3 length: 15 residues. The V gene's germline CDR1 is LNHDA and CDR2 SQIVND (reference sequence). The CDR3 loop reads CASSPQVLAKNIQYF. The DNA of the CDR3 is TGTGCCAGTAGTCCCCAGGTACTAGCCAAAAACATTCAGTACTTC.

V gene TRBV12-3 or TRBV12-4 combines with J gene TRBJ1-4, with no clear D. The ends were cut back, 3 bases at V and 8 bases at J, with 7 bases in the middle. This CDR3 contains 12 residues. CDR3 region: CASSFRKEKLFF. In DNA, the CDR3 is TGTGCCAGCAGTTTCAGGAAAGAAAAACTGTTTTTT.

V and J are TRBV9 and TRBJ1-3; D may be TRBD1 (6 bases). The CDR3 has 17 residues. The germline V and J ends were trimmed by 0 bases and 2 bases, with 15 bases remaining between them. The germline V gene encodes CDR1 SGDLS and CDR2 YYNGEE. The CDR3 DNA reads TGTGCCAGCAGCGTAGCTACAGGGAGGGGGACTGGAAACACCATATATTTT. Translating gives CASSVATGRGTGNTIYF.

The chain employs TRBV9 and TRBJ2-3, with a tentative D call TRBD1 (5 bases). The CDR3 spans 15 residues. V lost 0 bases and J lost 1, with 9 bases in between. CDR1 is SGDLS and CDR2 is YYNGEE in the germline V gene. The CDR3 sequence is CASSVEGARTDTQYF. The CDR3 nucleotides read TGTGCCAGCAGCGTAGAAGGGGCCCGCACAGATACGCAGTATTTT.